This section outlines one T cell receptor beta chain sequence together with its context. Its antigen is unknown. This specimen comes from a study of T cell responses to AZD1222 COVID-19 vaccine. The germline gives CDR1 WSHSY, CDR2 SAAADI. V shed 6 bases and J shed 3 bases, with 8 bases lying between them. The CDR3 contains 12 residues. Sequencing was performed with immunoSEQ multiplex PCR; in TCRdb, only in-frame clones are kept and a portion is missing. The sample lists some 130,000 clones; about 90% were seen once. Study-level points and caveats: Unmutated regions of variants are reportedly targeted by nearly half of spike-specific TCRs. Compared with day 0, the breadth and depth of the Spike-specific TCR repertoire rose significantly after two doses of AZD1222. Clonal diversity may have been underestimated in mostly white British donors.

The rearrangement links TRBV10-2 to TRBJ1-2, with D unresolved. The sequence derives from an adult who received the AZD1222 COVID-19 vaccine. This specimen was peripheral blood, taken 28 days after the second AZD1222 dose. CDR3 bases: TGCGCCAGCAGCGGGTGGGACTATGGCTACACCTTC. Translation: CASSGWDYGYTF.